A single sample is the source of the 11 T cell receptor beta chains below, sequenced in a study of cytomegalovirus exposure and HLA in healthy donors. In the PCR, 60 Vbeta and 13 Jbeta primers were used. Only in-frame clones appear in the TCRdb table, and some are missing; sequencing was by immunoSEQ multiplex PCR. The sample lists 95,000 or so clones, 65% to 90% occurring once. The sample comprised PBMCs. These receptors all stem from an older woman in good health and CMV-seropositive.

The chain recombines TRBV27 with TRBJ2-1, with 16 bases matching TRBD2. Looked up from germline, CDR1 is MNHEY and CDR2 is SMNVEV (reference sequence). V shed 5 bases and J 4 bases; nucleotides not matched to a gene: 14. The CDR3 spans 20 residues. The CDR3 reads CASSPPPGLAGGLNYNEQFF. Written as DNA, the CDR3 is TGTGCCAGCAGTCCCCCTCCGGGACTAGCGGGAGGGCTAAATTACAATGAGCAGTTCTTC.

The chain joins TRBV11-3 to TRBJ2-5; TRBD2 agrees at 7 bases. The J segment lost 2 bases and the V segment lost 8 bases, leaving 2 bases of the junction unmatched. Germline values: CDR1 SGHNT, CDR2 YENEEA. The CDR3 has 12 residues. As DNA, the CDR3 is TGTGCCAGCGGGGGACTACAAGAGACCCAGTACTTC. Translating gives CASGGLQETQYF.

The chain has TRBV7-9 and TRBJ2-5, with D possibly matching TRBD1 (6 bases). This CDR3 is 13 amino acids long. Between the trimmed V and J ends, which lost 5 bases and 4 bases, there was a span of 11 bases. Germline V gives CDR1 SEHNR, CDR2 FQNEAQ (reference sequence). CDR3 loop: CASSPGVAETQYF. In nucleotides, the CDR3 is TGTGCCAGCAGCCCAGGGGTAGCAGAGACCCAGTACTTC.

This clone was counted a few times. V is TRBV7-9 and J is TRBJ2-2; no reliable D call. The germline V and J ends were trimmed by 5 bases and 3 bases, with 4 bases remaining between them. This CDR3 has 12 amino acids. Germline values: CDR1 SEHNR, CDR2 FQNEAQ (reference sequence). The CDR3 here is CASSPDTGELFF. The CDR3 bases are TGTGCCAGCAGCCCAGACACCGGGGAGCTGTTTTTT. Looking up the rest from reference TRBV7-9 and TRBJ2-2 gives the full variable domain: DTGVSQNPRHKITKRGQNVTFRCDPISEHNRLYWYRQTLGQGPEFLTYFQNEAQLEKSRLLSDRFSAERPKGSFSTLEIQRTEQGDSAMYLCASSPDTGELFFGEGSRLTVL.

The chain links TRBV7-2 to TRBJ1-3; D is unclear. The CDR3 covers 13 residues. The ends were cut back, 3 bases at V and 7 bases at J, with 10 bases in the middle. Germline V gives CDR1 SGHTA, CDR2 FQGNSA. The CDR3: CASSFSQMNTIYF. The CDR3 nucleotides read TGTGCCAGCAGCTTCAGTCAGATGAACACCATATATTTT.

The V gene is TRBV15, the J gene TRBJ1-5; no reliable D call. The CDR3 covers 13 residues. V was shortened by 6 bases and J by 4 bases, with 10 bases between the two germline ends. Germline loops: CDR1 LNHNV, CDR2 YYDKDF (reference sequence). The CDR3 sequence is CATSSARNQPQHF. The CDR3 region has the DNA TGTGCCACCAGTTCGGCGAGGAATCAGCCCCAGCATTTT.

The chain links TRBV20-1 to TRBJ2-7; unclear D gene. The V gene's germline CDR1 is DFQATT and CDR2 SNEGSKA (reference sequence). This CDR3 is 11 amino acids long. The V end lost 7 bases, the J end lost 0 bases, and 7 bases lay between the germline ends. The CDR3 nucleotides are TGCAGTGTTGGCCCCTCCTACGAGCAGTACTTC. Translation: CSVGPSYEQYF.

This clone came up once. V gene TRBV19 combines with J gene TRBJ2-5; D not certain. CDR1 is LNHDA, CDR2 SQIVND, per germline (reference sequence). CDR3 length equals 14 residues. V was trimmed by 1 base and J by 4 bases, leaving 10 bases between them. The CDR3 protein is CASSIARQAETQYF. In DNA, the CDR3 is TGTGCCAGTAGTATAGCCAGGCAGGCAGAGACCCAGTACTTC. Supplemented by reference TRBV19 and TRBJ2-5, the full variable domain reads DGGITQSPKYLFRKEGQNVTLSCEQNLNHDAMYWYRQDPGQGLRLIYYSQIVNDFQKGDIAEGYSVSREKKESFPLTVTSAQKNPTAFYLCASSIARQAETQYFGPGTRLLVL.

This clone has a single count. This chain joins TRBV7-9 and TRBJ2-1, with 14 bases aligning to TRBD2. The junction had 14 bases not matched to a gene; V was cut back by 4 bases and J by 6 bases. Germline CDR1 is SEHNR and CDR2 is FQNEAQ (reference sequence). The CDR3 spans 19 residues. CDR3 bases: TGTGCCAGCAGCTCGAACAACCCACCGGGACTAGCGGGAGTCAATGAGCAGTTCTTC. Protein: CASSSNNPPGLAGVNEQFF.

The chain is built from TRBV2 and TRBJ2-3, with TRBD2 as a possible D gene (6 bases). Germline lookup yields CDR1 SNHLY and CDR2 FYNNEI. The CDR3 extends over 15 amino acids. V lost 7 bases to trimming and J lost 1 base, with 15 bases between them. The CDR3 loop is CASKRTTGGTDTQYF. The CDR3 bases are TGTGCCAGCAAACGGACAACGGGGGGCACAGATACGCAGTATTTT.

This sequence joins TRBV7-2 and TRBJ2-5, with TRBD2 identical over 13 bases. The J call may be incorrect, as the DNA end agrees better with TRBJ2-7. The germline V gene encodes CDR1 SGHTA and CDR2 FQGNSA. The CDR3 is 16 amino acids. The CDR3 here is CASSLGTTSGRYEQYF. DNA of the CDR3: TGTGCCAGCAGCTTAGGAACGACTAGCGGGAGGTACGAGCAGTACTTC.